The clone carrying this T cell receptor (beta chain) was counted only a few times. Its cognate antigen is unknown. Amplification of TCR beta CDR3 regions was performed using RNA transcripts as template. When the TCR CDR3 underwent first-round RT-PCR, the HTBI primer set was used. TCRdb called the multiplex PCR reads again in MiXCR, with one record for every CDR3 protein. The sample has 500,000 to 650,000 distinct CDR3 sequences; around 15% are singletons. The CDR3 is 14 residues long. CDR1 LNHDA and CDR2 SQIVND come from the germline V gene (reference sequence). Between the trimmed V and J ends, which lost 4 bases and 8 bases, there was a span of 12 bases. These data originate in a study of T cells in Graves' hyperthyroidism and ophthalmopathy. Points from the study as a whole: The model made its ophthalmopathy prediction, and onset followed a median approximately six months later.

The TCR originated in a woman between 35 and 50 years old with Graves' hyperthyroidism. Sequenced material: blood. The V gene is TRBV19, the J gene TRBJ1-6; D call uncertain. CDR3 DNA sequence: TGTGCCAGTAGTACCCAGTTCCTCGATTCACCCCTCCACTTT. It translates to CASSTQFLDSPLHF.